Below are 3 T cell receptor beta chains sequenced from a single sample in a study of CD8 T cells in Susac syndrome. After extraction with the RNeasy kit, 0.5 to 1 ug of the RNA was reverse transcribed using random hexamers. TCRdb recomputed calls from the immunoSEQ multiplex PCR reads with MiXCR, one row per CDR3 protein. The table has 25,000 to 35,000 distinct CDR3 sequences, about 93% seen once. Sequenced: CD8+ T cells from PBMCs. Receptor source: a human donor in good health.

The chain has TRBV11-3 and TRBJ1-6; D gene uncertain. Per germline, CDR1 SGHNT and CDR2 YENEEA. CDR3 length equals 13 residues. The V end lost 5 bases, the J end lost 10 bases, and 12 bases lay between the germline ends. DNA of the CDR3: TGTGCCAGCAGCCCGGACGTGGACTCACCCCTCCACTTT. It is translated as CASSPDVDSPLHF. Together with reference TRBV11-3 and TRBJ1-6, the CDR3 gives the full variable domain: EAGVVQSPRYKIIEKKQPVAFWCNPISGHNTLYWYLQNLGQGPELLIRYENEEAVDDSQLPKDRFSAERLKGVDSTLKIQPAELGDSAVYLCASSPDVDSPLHFGNGTRLTVT.

This clonotype was observed once. The rearrangement links TRBV7-2 to TRBJ2-7; 7 nucleotides align to TRBD1. This CDR3 has 17 amino acids. Trimming cost V 4 bases and J 0 bases; bases outside gene matches: 12. Per the germline V gene, CDR1 is SGHTA and CDR2 is FQGNSA. The CDR3 is CASSYGRQGKNSYEQYF. CDR3 DNA: TGTGCCAGCAGCTACGGGCGACAGGGAAAGAACTCCTACGAGCAGTACTTC.

V and J are TRBV11-2 and TRBJ1-2, with D unresolved. The CDR3 totals 15 residues. V was shortened by 1 base and J by 4 bases, with 13 bases between the two germline ends. Germline V gene lookup returns CDR1 SGHAT and CDR2 FQNNGV. Here the CDR3 reads CASSLGPGGSYGYTF. The CDR3 DNA reads TGTGCCAGCAGCTTAGGCCCGGGAGGGTCCTATGGCTACACCTTC.